Reported below is one TCR beta chain. The sample belongs to a study of blood T cell repertoires in COVID-19. Study details: COVID-19 samples collected from the United States, Italy and Spain covered acute and convalescent phases. Sample material is recorded as cDNA or gDNA derived from T cells, B-cell-depleted T cells, or PBMCs.

Study members were between about 18 and 100 years old and lived in 24 US regions. Cohort allocation depended upon clinical history that participants reported. The CDR3 covers 17 residues. Germline V lookup: CDR1 LGHDT, CDR2 YNNKEL (reference sequence). The V gene lost 0 bases and the J gene lost 4 bases, with 18 bases spanning the gap. Data came from immunoSEQ multiplex PCR; TCRdb stores just in-frame clones and leaves some out. Of approximately 300,000 clones in the sample, approximately 84% were seen once. The source material was PBMCs or T cells enriched from blood (not recorded which). V usage is TRBV3-1 (or the pseudogene TRBV3-2) and J usage is TRBJ2-5; a weak D match, TRBD2 (5 bases). The source is a woman aged 18-29 years who had recovered from COVID-19. CDR3 sequence reads: CASSQDLMRVGVETQYF. The CDR3 region has the DNA TGTGCCAGCAGCCAAGATCTCATGAGGGTCGGAGTAGAGACCCAGTACTTC.